The 6 T cell receptor beta chains below were found in one sample sequenced in a study of beta chain features in type 1 diabetes. Findings of the study overall: Type 1 diabetes patients showed a moderate but significant shortening of TCRB CDR3s in all four CD4+ subsets.

The antigens these receptors bind are not known. The study reverse transcribed the entire isolated RNA, so it sequenced expressed TCRB transcripts. Clones were read by immunoSEQ multiplex PCR, and TCRdb kept only the in-frame ones, dropping some. The sample has more than 250,000 clones; around 20% are singletons. The sequenced sample was naive CD4+ T cells from blood. Receptor source: a woman aged 40 to 50 with type 1 diabetes.

The chain carries TRBV27 and TRBJ2-3, with D possibly TRBD1 on 5 matching bases. Between the trimmed V and J ends, which lost 5 bases and 4 bases, there was a span of 10 bases. Germline CDR1 MNHEY, CDR2 SMNVEV (reference sequence). The CDR3 length is 13 residues. CDR3 region: CASSVGHSDTQYF. The CDR3 DNA is TGTGCCAGCAGTGTTGGACATTCAGATACGCAGTATTTT.

This clone came up once. The chain has TRBV4-3 and TRBJ2-4; D call uncertain. Germline V gene sequence: CDR1 LGHNA, CDR2 YSLEER. Trimming removed 0 bases from V and 8 bases from J, with 8 bases in between. This CDR3 has 13 residues. The CDR3 nucleotides are TGCGCCAGCAGCCAAGACCGGTCGTACATTCAGTACTTC. This gives the protein CASSQDRSYIQYF.

The rearrangement joins TRBV5-1 to TRBJ2-3; 10 bases fit TRBD2. The trim removed 4 bases at V and 8 bases at J, leaving 7 bases unmatched. The CDR3 runs 14 residues. CDR1 is SGHRS and CDR2 is YFSETQ in the germline V gene. The CDR3 spells CASSPGASGSTQYF. The CDR3 coding sequence is TGCGCCAGCAGCCCGGGGGCTAGCGGGAGTACGCAGTATTTT.

Only a few counts were recorded for this clone. The V call is TRBV15, the J call TRBJ1-1; TRBD1 matches 12 bases. The length of the CDR3 is 16 residues. CDR1 and CDR2 from the germline V gene are LNHNV and YYDKDF (reference sequence). The ends lost 5 bases at V and 6 bases at J; junction bases unmatched: 10. The CDR3 DNA reads TGTGCCACCAGCTCCCGAGGGACAGGGGGCTTATCTGAAGCTTTCTTT. Its protein is CATSSRGTGGLSEAFF.

The rearrangement uses TRBV9 and TRBJ2-7, with TRBD1 matching 10 bases. CDR1 is SGDLS, CDR2 YYNGEE, per germline. The CDR3 runs 16 residues. Trimming cost V 0 bases and J 3 bases; bases outside gene matches: 6. CDR3 DNA: TGTGCCAGCAGCGTAGGCGGGACAGGGGACGTCTACGAGCAGTACTTC. Amino acids: CASSVGGTGDVYEQYF.

J is TRBJ2-2 and V is TRBV28, with D unresolved. This CDR3 comprises 15 residues. Trimming pared 1 base from V and 4 bases from J, leaving 10 bases between. CDR1 and CDR2 from the germline V gene are MDHEN and SYDVKM. The chain's CDR3 is CASSLYESATGELFF. CDR3 bases: TGTGCCAGCAGTTTATACGAGTCCGCCACCGGGGAGCTGTTTTTT. Drawing the rest from reference TRBV28 and TRBJ2-2, the complete variable domain is DVKVTQSSRYLVKRTGEKVFLECVQDMDHENMFWYRQDPGLGLRLIYFSYDVKMKEKGDIPEGYSVSREKKERFSLILESASTNQTSMYLCASSLYESATGELFFGEGSRLTVL.